The TCR beta chain under discussion was sequenced for a study of TIL therapy for anti-PD-1-resistant metastatic lung cancer. For the study at large: Tumors were harvested before any PD-1/PD-L1 blockade. Median tumor mutation burden was under 1.9 mutations per megabase. Four tumors were EGFR-mutant and two were ALK-rearranged.

Germline CDR1 KGHSH, CDR2 LQKENI. Trimming left V 5 bases short and J 1 base short, with 12 bases between. This CDR3 has 15 residues. The immunoSEQ assay was v3. Here immunoSEQ multiplex PCR was the method, and the copy in TCRdb shows in-frame clones only, minus some. The sample includes 55,000 to 65,000 clones, approximately 69% of them seen just once. The time point here: pre-treatment sample, taken before nivolumab and TIL therapy. Stage 4 NSCLC adults joined between October 2017 and 2020. This material consisted of blood, taken at baseline. The V and J genes are TRBV18 and TRBJ1-3; D call uncertain. This receptor was obtained from a person aged 25 to 80 with non-small cell lung cancer. The CDR3 DNA reads as TGTGCCAGCTCAGTCGCAGGACGATCTGGAAACACCATATATTTT. Translation: CASSVAGRSGNTIYF.